This T cell receptor (beta chain) was sequenced in a study of blood T cell repertoires in COVID-19. Study background: Spain, Italy and the United States supplied samples that represented acute and convalescent COVID-19. PBMCs, B-cell-depleted T cells, or T cells were the source of the cDNA or gDNA that made up the material.

Germline CDR1 is SGHRS and CDR2 is YFSETQ. The V end lost 1 base, the J end lost 10 bases, and 17 bases lay between the germline ends. The CDR3 has 14 amino acids. Some clones are missing from TCRdb's copy, which holds only in-frame ones; the method was immunoSEQ multiplex PCR. The repertoire consists of roughly 120,000 clones, with approximately 84% occurring once and the leading ten covering roughly 1.4%. V usage is TRBV5-1 and J usage is TRBJ1-2; perhaps TRBD1 as D (5 bases). Sequencing was performed on peripheral blood. The sequence derives from a man between 50 and 59 years old with acute or convalescent COVID-19. The CDR3 sequence: CASSLTAGGGFYTF. Here the CDR3 DNA reads TGCGCCAGCAGCTTGACGGCGGGGGGAGGGTTCTACACCTTC.